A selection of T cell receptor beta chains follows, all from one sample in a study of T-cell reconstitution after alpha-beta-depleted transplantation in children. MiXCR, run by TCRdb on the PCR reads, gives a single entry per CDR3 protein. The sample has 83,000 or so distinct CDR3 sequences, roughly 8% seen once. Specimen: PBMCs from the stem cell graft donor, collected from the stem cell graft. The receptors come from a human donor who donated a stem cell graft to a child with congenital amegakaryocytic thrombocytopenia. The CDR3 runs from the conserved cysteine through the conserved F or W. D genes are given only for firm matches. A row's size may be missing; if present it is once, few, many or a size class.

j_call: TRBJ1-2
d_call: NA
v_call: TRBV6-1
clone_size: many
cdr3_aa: CATNRGGGGGYTF
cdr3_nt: TGTGCCACCAACCGGGGAGGAGGGGGTGGCTACACCTTC

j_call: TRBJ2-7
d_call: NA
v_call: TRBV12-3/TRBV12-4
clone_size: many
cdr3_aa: CASSPFGLEQYF
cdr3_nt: TGTGCCAGCAGCCCCTTCGGTCTCGAGCAGTACTTC

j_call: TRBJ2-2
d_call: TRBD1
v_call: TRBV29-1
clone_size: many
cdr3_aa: CSHGQAASGELFF
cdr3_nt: TGCAGCCACGGACAGGCGGCGTCCGGGGAGCTGTTTTTT

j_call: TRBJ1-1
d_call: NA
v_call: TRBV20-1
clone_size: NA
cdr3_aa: CRAQQDGTEAFF
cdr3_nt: TGCAGGGCCCAACAGGATGGCACTGAAGCTTTCTTT

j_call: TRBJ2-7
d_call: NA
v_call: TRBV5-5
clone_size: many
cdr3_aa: CASSYRASYEQYF
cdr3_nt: TGTGCCAGCAGCTACAGAGCTTCCTACGAGCAGTACTTC

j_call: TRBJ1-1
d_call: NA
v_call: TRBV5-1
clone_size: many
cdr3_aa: CASSLGGTKNTEAFF
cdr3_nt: TGCGCCAGCAGCTTGGGCGGCACGAAAAACACTGAAGCTTTCTTT

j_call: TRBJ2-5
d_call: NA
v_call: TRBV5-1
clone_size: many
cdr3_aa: CASSFGRKGVPETQYF
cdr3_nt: TGCGCCAGCAGCTTCGGGAGAAAGGGGGTTCCAGAGACCCAGTACTTC

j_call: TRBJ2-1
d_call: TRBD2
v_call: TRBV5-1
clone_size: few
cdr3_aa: CASSLDSGGFYNEQFF
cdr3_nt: TGCGCCAGCAGCTTGGATAGCGGGGGCTTTTACAATGAGCAGTTCTTC

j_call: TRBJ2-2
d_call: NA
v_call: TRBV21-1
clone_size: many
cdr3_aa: CARRESGGTGELFF
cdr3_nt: TGTGCCAGGAGAGAGAGCGGGGGCACCGGGGAGCTGTTTTTT

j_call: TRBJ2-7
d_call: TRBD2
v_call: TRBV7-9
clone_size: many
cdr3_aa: CASSPGLAGLQYF
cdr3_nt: TGTGCCAGCAGCCCCGGACTAGCGGGGCTGCAGTACTTC

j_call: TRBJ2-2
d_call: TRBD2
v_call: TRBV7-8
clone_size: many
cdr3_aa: CASSLATGTTIYTGELFF
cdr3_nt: TGTGCCAGCAGCTTAGCGACCGGGACTACTATCTACACCGGGGAGCTGTTTTTT

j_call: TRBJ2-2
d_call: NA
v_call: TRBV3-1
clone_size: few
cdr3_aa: CASSQVPTELFF
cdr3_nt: TGTGCCAGCAGCCAAGTCCCGACGGAGCTGTTTTTT

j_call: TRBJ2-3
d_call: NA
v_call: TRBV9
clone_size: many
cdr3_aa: CASSVDTGWGTDTQYF
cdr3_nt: TGTGCCAGCAGCGTAGATACAGGGTGGGGAACAGATACGCAGTATTTT

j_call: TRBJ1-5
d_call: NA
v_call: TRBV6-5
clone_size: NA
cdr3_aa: CASSYSKTANQPQHF
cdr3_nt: TGTGCCAGCAGTTACTCGAAAACAGCTAATCAGCCCCAGCATTTT

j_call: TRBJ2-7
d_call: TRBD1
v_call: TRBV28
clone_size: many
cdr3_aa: CASSFWGQGGEQYF
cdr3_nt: TGTGCCAGCAGTTTTTGGGGACAGGGTGGCGAGCAGTACTTC

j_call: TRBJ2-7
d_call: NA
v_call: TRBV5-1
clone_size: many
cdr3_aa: CASSLLQDGSYEQYF
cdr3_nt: TGCGCCAGCAGCTTGCTCCAGGACGGGTCCTACGAGCAGTACTTC

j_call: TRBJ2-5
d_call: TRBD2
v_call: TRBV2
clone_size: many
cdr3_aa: CASILAAGETQYF
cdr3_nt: TGTGCCAGCATACTAGCGGCGGGAGAGACCCAGTACTTC

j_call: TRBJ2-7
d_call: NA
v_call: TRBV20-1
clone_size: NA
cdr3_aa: CSARTTARGHSYGQYF
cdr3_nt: TGCAGTGCTAGAACTACAGCGCGGGGTCACTCCTACGGGCAGTACTTC

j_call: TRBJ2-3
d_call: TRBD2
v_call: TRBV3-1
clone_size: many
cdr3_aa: CASSQAGGTSDTQYF
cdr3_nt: TGTGCCAGCAGCCAAGCGGGCGGGACTAGTGATACGCAGTATTTT

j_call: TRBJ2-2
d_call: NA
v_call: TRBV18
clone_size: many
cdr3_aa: CASSTGTNTGELFF
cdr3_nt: TGTGCCAGCTCAACCGGGACGAACACCGGGGAGCTGTTTTTT

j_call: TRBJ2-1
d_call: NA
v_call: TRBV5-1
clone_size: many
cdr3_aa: CASSTTGTDEQFF
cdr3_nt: TGCGCCAGCAGCACCACAGGTACCGATGAGCAGTTCTTC

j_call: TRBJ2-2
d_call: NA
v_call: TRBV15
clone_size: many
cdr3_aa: CATSRDKGGSGELFF
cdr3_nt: TGTGCCACCAGCAGAGATAAGGGGGGCTCCGGGGAGCTGTTTTTT

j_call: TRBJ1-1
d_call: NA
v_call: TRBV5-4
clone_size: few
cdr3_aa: CASSPEVRTEAFF
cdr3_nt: TGTGCCAGCAGCCCGGAGGTGAGGACTGAAGCTTTCTTT

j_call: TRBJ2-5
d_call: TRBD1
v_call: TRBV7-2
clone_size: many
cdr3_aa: CASSRAGTGGSKTQYF
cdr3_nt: TGTGCCAGCAGCCGGGCCGGGACAGGGGGTTCAAAGACCCAGTACTTC

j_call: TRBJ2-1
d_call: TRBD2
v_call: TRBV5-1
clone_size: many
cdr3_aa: CASIEVGLAGYERSNEQFF
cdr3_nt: TGCGCCAGCATCGAAGTCGGACTAGCGGGTTATGAAAGATCTAATGAGCAGTTCTTC

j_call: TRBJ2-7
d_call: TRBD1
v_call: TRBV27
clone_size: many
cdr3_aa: CASSLVGTEGTYEQYF
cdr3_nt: TGTGCCAGCAGTTTAGTGGGGACAGAGGGGACCTACGAGCAGTACTTC

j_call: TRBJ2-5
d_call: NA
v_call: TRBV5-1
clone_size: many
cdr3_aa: CASSLTGALQETQYF
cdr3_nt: TGCGCCAGCAGCTTAACGGGGGCCCTCCAAGAGACCCAGTACTTC

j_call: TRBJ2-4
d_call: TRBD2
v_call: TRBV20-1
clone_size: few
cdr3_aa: CSASRLAGNIQYF
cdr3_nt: TGCAGTGCTAGTAGACTAGCGGGAAACATTCAGTACTTC

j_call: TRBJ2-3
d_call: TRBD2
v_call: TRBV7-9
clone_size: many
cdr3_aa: CASSFGTSITDTQYF
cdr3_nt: TGTGCCAGCAGCTTCGGGACTAGCATTACAGATACGCAGTATTTT

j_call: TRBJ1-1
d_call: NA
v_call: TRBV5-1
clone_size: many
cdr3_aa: CASKGGNGGNTEAFF
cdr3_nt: TGCGCCAGCAAAGGAGGCAATGGGGGGAACACTGAAGCTTTCTTT

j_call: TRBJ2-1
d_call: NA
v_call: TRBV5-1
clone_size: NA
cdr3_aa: CASTTDEVIRFF
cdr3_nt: TGCGCCAGCACCACAGATGAGGTTATCCGGTTCTTC

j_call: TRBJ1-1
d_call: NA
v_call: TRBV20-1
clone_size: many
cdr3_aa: CSAELQGTEAFF
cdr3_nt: TGCAGTGCTGAATTACAGGGAACTGAAGCTTTCTTT

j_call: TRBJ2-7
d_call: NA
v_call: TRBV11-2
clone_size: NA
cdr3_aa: CASSSPPTGTYEQYF
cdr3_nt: TGTGCCAGCAGCTCTCCCCCGACAGGTACCTACGAGCAGTACTTC

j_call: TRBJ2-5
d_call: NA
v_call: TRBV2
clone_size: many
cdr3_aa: CASSEEGTQYF
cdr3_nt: TGTGCCAGCAGTGAGGAGGGGACCCAGTACTTC

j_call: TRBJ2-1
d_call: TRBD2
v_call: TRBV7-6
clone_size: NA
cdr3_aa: CASSPAWRESSYNEQFF
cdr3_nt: TGTGCCAGCAGCCCGGCGTGGCGGGAGAGCTCCTACAATGAGCAGTTCTTC

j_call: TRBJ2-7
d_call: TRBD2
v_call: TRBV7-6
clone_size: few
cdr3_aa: CASSPWVSGGGEQYF
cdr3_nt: TGTGCCAGCAGCCCATGGGTGAGCGGGGGGGGCGAGCAGTACTTC

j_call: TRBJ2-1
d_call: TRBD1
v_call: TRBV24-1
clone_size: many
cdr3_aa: CATSAHSGTGTFNEQFF
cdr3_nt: TGTGCCACCAGTGCCCACTCCGGGACAGGGACTTTCAATGAGCAGTTCTTC

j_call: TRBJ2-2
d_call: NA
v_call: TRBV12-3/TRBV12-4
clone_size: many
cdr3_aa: CASHLLIGGPKNTGELFF
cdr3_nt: TGTGCCAGCCATCTTCTTATAGGGGGGCCGAAGAACACCGGGGAGCTGTTTTTT

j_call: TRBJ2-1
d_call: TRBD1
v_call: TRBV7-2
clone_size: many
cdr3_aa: CASRSGTVYNEQFF
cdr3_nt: TGTGCCAGCAGATCCGGGACAGTCTACAATGAGCAGTTCTTC

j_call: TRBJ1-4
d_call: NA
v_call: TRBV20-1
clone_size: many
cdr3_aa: CSAISGVNEKLFF
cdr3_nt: TGCAGTGCTATTTCCGGGGTCAATGAAAAACTGTTTTTT

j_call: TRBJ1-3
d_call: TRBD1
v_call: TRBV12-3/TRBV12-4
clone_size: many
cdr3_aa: CASSSWTGGSSGNTIYF
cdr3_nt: TGTGCCAGCAGTTCCTGGACAGGGGGGAGCTCTGGAAACACCATATATTTT

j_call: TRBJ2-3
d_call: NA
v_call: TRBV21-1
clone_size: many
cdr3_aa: CASLPLKADTQYF
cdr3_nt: TGTGCCAGCCTCCCCTTGAAGGCAGATACGCAGTATTTT